The source of this T cell receptor beta chain is a study of T-cell memory formation after mild COVID-19. Constant-segment primers were used for 5'RACE, and the resulting TCR alpha and TCR beta cDNA libraries carried sample barcodes and UMIs. TCRdb reprocessed the 5' RACE reads via MiXCR and lists one record per CDR3 protein. The profile shows 190,000 or so distinct CDR3 sequences, roughly 23% of them singletons. Germline V lookup: CDR1 SQVTM, CDR2 ANQGSEA. V lost 7 bases to trimming and J lost 7 bases, with 16 bases between them. CDR3 length: 12 amino acids. The sequencing input was PBMCs or a T cell subset sorted from them (not recorded which). V and J are TRBV29-1 and TRBJ2-5, with D possibly matching TRBD2 (7 bases). The source of this sequence is an adult woman who had mild COVID-19 (a few samples of this study predate the infection). Cell type and time point are not known. CDR3 coding DNA: TGCAGCGGATCCCCAGGGGAGGGGACCCAGTACTTC. It yields the protein CSGSPGEGTQYF.